The clone carrying this T cell receptor beta chain was recorded once. The sample comes from a study of blood T cell repertoires in COVID-19. Whole-study context: The United States, Italy and Spain supplied acute and convalescent COVID-19 samples. PBMCs, B-cell-depleted T cells, or T cells were the source of the cDNA or gDNA that made up the material.

Original methodology: Reference gene primer amplification in the assay estimated nucleated cell counts. The assay was immunoSEQ multiplex PCR, and TCRdb's table has in-frame clones only and misses some. The DNA gave D and trimming, while V, J and clone size come from that table. The sample includes 300,000 to 400,000 clones, around 90% of them seen just once. Recruited during active infection, patients (from Seattle) were subsequently followed longitudinally. The clonotype originates from a woman under 40 with COVID-19, enrolled during active disease. The sample was peripheral blood.

The CDR3 coding sequence is TGTGCCAGCAGCCCGGGACTAGCGGGAGTTGATGAGCAGTTCTTC. It specifies CASSPGLAGVDEQFF. The genes are TRBV5-4 and TRBJ2-1; 14 positions agree with TRBD2. Germline V lookup: CDR1 SGHNT, CDR2 YYREEE (reference sequence). The V gene end was trimmed by 4 bases and the J gene end by 8 bases; junction bases not matched to a gene: 5. This CDR3 is 15 amino acids long.